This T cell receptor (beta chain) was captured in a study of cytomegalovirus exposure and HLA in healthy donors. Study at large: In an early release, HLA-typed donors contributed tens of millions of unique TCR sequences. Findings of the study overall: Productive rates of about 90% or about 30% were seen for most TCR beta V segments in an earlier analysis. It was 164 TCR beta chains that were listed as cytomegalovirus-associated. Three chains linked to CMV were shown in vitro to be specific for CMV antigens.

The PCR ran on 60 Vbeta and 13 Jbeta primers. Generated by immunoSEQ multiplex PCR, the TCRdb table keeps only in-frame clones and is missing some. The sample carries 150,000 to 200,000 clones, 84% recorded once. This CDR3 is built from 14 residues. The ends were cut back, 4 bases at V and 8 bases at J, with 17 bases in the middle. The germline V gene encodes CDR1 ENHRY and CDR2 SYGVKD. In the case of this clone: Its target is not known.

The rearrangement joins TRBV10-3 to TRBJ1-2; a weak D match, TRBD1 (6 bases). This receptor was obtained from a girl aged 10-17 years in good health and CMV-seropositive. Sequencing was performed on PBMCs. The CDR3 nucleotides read TGTGCCATCAGTGTGTTTGTACAGGGTCAAGGCTACACCTTC. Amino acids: CAISVFVQGQGYTF.